Listed below are T cell receptor beta chains from one sample, sequenced in a study of blood T cell repertoires in COVID-19. The assay was immunoSEQ multiplex PCR, and TCRdb's table has in-frame clones only and misses some. Among under 150,000 clones listed, around 88% were seen once. Sequencing used peripheral blood. These receptors originate from a human donor in a cohort sampled during active COVID-19. Each CDR3 is given with its conserved first and last residue. A D gene is named only where the DNA matches it firmly. Clone size appears in some rows only: once, few, many, or a class for an expanded clone.

j_gene: TRBJ2-2; abundance: .; v_gene: TRBV5-4; d_gene: .; CDR3aa: CASSFGVNTGELFF; CDR3nt: TGTGCCAGCAGCTTTGGAGTGAACACCGGGGAGCTGTTTTTT
j_gene: TRBJ2-1; abundance: .; v_gene: TRBV5-3; d_gene: .; CDR3aa: CARSLSRIPGTYNEQFF; CDR3nt: TGTGCCAGAAGCTTGAGTAGAATCCCCGGGACCTACAATGAGCAGTTCTTC
j_gene: TRBJ1-3; abundance: .; v_gene: TRBV6-6; d_gene: .; CDR3aa: CASTDRGVGNTIYF; CDR3nt: TGTGCCAGCACCGACCGGGGGGTTGGAAACACCATATATTTT
j_gene: TRBJ2-1; abundance: .; v_gene: TRBV27; d_gene: TRBD2; CDR3aa: CASSLLVAGGIYNEQFF; CDR3nt: TGTGCCAGCAGTTTATTGGTAGCGGGGGGGATCTACAATGAGCAGTTCTTC
j_gene: TRBJ2-3; abundance: few; v_gene: TRBV7-2; d_gene: .; CDR3aa: CASSLEHTQYF; CDR3nt: TGTGCCAGCAGCTTAGAGCATACGCAGTATTTT
j_gene: TRBJ2-7; abundance: .; v_gene: TRBV6-5; d_gene: .; CDR3aa: CASSSSPGLPYEQYF; CDR3nt: TGTGCCAGCAGTTCCTCCCCGGGACTTCCCTACGAGCAGTACTTC
j_gene: TRBJ1-5; abundance: .; v_gene: TRBV28; d_gene: .; CDR3aa: CASSLKGYPQHF; CDR3nt: TGTGCCAGCAGTTTAAAGGGGTACCCCCAGCATTTT
j_gene: TRBJ1-2; abundance: few; v_gene: TRBV9; d_gene: .; CDR3aa: CASSDSDGYTF; CDR3nt: TGTGCCAGCAGCGATAGCGATGGCTACACCTTC
j_gene: TRBJ1-2; abundance: .; v_gene: TRBV6-5; d_gene: .; CDR3aa: CASRPPGKGGYTF; CDR3nt: TGTGCCAGCAGGCCCCCAGGGAAGGGGGGCTACACCTTC
j_gene: TRBJ2-7; abundance: once; v_gene: TRBV7-2; d_gene: .; CDR3aa: CASSLVPGGPYEQYF; CDR3nt: TGTGCCAGCAGCTTAGTGCCGGGTGGTCCCTACGAGCAGTACTTC
j_gene: TRBJ2-5; abundance: .; v_gene: TRBV29-1; d_gene: TRBD1; CDR3aa: CSANPGQGRQETQYF; CDR3nt: TGCAGCGCTAACCCGGGACAGGGTAGACAAGAGACCCAGTACTTC
j_gene: TRBJ1-1; abundance: once; v_gene: TRBV19; d_gene: .; CDR3aa: CASTPLGQGTEAFF; CDR3nt: TGTGCCAGTACCCCATTAGGCCAGGGAACTGAAGCTTTCTTT
j_gene: TRBJ1-2; abundance: .; v_gene: TRBV4-2; d_gene: .; CDR3aa: CASSQLPAVYGYTF; CDR3nt: TGTGCCAGCAGCCAACTGCCGGCGGTGTATGGCTACACCTTC
j_gene: TRBJ1-1; abundance: few; v_gene: TRBV6-5; d_gene: .; CDR3aa: CASSYSIGEIVAEAFF; CDR3nt: TGTGCCAGCAGTTACTCGATTGGGGAGATAGTGGCTGAAGCTTTCTTT
j_gene: TRBJ1-1; abundance: .; v_gene: TRBV4-1; d_gene: .; CDR3aa: CASSRSQFLNTEAFF; CDR3nt: TGCGCCAGCAGCCGGAGCCAGTTCCTGAACACTGAAGCTTTCTTT
j_gene: TRBJ1-4; abundance: .; v_gene: TRBV9; d_gene: .; CDR3aa: CASSLRPGQNEKLFF; CDR3nt: TGTGCCAGCAGCTTACGACCGGGACAAAATGAAAAACTGTTTTTT
j_gene: TRBJ2-1; abundance: .; v_gene: TRBV27; d_gene: TRBD2; CDR3aa: CASSLLAGSSYNEQFF; CDR3nt: TGTGCCAGCAGTCTCCTAGCGGGAAGCTCCTACAATGAGCAGTTCTTC
j_gene: TRBJ1-6; abundance: .; v_gene: TRBV6-2/TRBV6-3; d_gene: TRBD1; CDR3aa: CASSRGTGGIRFNSPLHF; CDR3nt: TGTGCCAGCAGCCGCGGGACAGGGGGTATTCGATTCAATTCACCCCTCCACTTT
j_gene: TRBJ1-5; abundance: .; v_gene: TRBV6-1; d_gene: .; CDR3aa: CASSEAWGGYNQPQHF; CDR3nt: TGTGCCAGCAGTGAAGCCTGGGGAGGGTACAATCAGCCCCAGCATTTT
j_gene: TRBJ1-5; abundance: once; v_gene: TRBV5-1; d_gene: .; CDR3aa: CASSLGESNQPQHF; CDR3nt: TGCGCCAGCAGCTTGGGAGAGAGCAATCAGCCCCAGCATTTT
j_gene: TRBJ2-7; abundance: .; v_gene: TRBV5-1; d_gene: .; CDR3aa: CASSRGTHSYEQYF; CDR3nt: TGCGCCAGCAGTCGGGGGACTCACTCCTACGAGCAGTACTTC
j_gene: TRBJ1-5; abundance: .; v_gene: TRBV28; d_gene: .; CDR3aa: CASSPDVRGAGQPQHF; CDR3nt: TGTGCCAGCAGTCCGGACGTCAGGGGAGCCGGTCAGCCCCAGCATTTT
j_gene: TRBJ2-7; abundance: .; v_gene: TRBV5-8; d_gene: TRBD1; CDR3aa: CASSWTGKGFHEQYF; CDR3nt: TGTGCCAGCAGCTGGACAGGGAAAGGTTTCCACGAGCAGTACTTC
j_gene: TRBJ1-2; abundance: .; v_gene: TRBV6-5; d_gene: .; CDR3aa: CASSYRGVYTF; CDR3nt: TGTGCCAGCAGTTATCGGGGGGTCTACACCTTC
j_gene: TRBJ1-4; abundance: .; v_gene: TRBV4-3; d_gene: .; CDR3aa: CASSLRSREKLFF; CDR3nt: TGCGCCAGCAGCCTGCGCTCGCGGGAAAAACTGTTTTTT
j_gene: TRBJ2-3; abundance: .; v_gene: TRBV29-1; d_gene: .; CDR3aa: CSVTQGISTDTQYF; CDR3nt: TGCAGCGTAACACAGGGCATCAGCACAGATACGCAGTATTTT
j_gene: TRBJ2-7; abundance: .; v_gene: TRBV15; d_gene: .; CDR3aa: CATSRAGGLPYEQYF; CDR3nt: TGTGCCACCAGCAGAGCGGGGGGCTTACCCTACGAGCAGTACTTC
j_gene: TRBJ2-3; abundance: .; v_gene: TRBV11-3; d_gene: .; CDR3aa: CASSLGGGLSTDTQYF; CDR3nt: TGTGCCAGCAGCTTAGGCGGGGGCCTTAGCACAGATACGCAGTATTTT
j_gene: TRBJ2-7; abundance: .; v_gene: TRBV10-3; d_gene: .; CDR3aa: CAISESSGGAYEQYF; CDR3nt: TGTGCCATCAGTGAGTCGTCTGGAGGGGCCTACGAGCAGTACTTC
j_gene: TRBJ1-4; abundance: .; v_gene: TRBV27; d_gene: TRBD1; CDR3aa: CASSPLTGRANEKLFF; CDR3nt: TGTGCCAGCAGTCCACTGACAGGGCGAGCTAATGAAAAACTGTTTTTT
j_gene: TRBJ1-6; abundance: once; v_gene: TRBV2; d_gene: TRBD1; CDR3aa: CASSRDRGNSPLHF; CDR3nt: TGTGCCAGTAGTAGGGACAGGGGTAATTCACCCCTCCACTTT
j_gene: TRBJ1-5; abundance: .; v_gene: TRBV6-2/TRBV6-3; d_gene: .; CDR3aa: CASSYGPTQPQHF; CDR3nt: TGTGCCAGCAGTTACGGGCCAACTCAGCCCCAGCATTTT
j_gene: TRBJ2-1; abundance: once; v_gene: TRBV9; d_gene: TRBD1; CDR3aa: CASSVAGTAYNEQFF; CDR3nt: TGTGCCAGCAGCGTAGCCGGGACAGCTTACAATGAGCAGTTCTTC